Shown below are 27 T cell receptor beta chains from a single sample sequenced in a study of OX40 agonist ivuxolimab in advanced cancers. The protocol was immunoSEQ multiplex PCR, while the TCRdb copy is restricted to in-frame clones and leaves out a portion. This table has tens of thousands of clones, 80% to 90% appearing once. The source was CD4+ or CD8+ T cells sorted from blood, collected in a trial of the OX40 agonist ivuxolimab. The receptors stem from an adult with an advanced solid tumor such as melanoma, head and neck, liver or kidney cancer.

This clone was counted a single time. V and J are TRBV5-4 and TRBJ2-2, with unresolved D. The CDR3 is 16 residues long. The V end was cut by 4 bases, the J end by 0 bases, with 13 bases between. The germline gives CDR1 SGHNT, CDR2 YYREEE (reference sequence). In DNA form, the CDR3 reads TGTGCCAGCAGCGGCAGGTCCTACCCGAACACCGGGGAGCTGTTTTTT. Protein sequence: CASSGRSYPNTGELFF.

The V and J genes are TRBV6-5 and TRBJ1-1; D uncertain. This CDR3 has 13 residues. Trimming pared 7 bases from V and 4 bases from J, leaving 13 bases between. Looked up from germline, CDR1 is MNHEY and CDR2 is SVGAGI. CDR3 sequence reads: CASKLGPGTEAFF. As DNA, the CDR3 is TGTGCCAGCAAACTCGGCCCGGGCACTGAAGCTTTCTTT.

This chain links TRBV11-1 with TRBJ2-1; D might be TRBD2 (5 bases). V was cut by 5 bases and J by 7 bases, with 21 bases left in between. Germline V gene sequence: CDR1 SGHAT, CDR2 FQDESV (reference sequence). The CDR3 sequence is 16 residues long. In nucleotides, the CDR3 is TGTGCCAGCAGCGGTGGTAGCGCCACCCGGGATAATGAGCAGTTCTTC. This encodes CASSGGSATRDNEQFF.

The chain's CDR3 is CASSLVGEGDEQFF. The CDR3 nucleotides are TGCGCCAGCAGCTTGGTTGGGGAGGGGGACGAGCAGTTCTTC. The rearrangement joins TRBV5-1 to TRBJ2-1; D possibly corresponds to TRBD2 (7 bases). V gave up 0 bases and J gave up 10 bases, with 14 bases separating them. This CDR3 contains 14 residues. CDR1 is SGHRS, CDR2 YFSETQ, per germline.

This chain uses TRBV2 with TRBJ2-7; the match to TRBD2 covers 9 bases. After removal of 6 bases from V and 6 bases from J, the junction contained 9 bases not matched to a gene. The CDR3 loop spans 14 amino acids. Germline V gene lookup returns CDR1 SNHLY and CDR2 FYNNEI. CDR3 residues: CASRERLAGREQYF. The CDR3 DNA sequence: TGTGCCAGCAGGGAACGGCTAGCGGGACGCGAGCAGTACTTC.

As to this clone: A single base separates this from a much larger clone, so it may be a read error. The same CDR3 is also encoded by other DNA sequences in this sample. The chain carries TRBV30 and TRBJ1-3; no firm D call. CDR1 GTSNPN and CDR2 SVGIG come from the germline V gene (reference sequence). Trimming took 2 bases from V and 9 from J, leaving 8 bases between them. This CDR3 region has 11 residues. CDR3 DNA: TGTGCCTGGAGTTGGGAGGGCACCATATATTTT. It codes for CAWSWEGTIYF.

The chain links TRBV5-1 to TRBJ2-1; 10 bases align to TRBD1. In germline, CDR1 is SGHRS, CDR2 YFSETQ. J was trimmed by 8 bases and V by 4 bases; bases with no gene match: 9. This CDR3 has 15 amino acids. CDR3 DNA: TGCGCCAGCAGCGACGGGACAGGGGCCGGCCATGAGCAGTTCTTC. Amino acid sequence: CASSDGTGAGHEQFF.

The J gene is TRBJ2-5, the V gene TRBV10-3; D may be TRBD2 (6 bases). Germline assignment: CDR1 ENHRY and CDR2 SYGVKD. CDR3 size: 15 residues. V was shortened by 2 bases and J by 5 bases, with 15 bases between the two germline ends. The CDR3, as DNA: TGTGCCATCAGTGAGACCAGGGACTTCTGGGAGACCCAGTACTTC. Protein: CAISETRDFWETQYF.

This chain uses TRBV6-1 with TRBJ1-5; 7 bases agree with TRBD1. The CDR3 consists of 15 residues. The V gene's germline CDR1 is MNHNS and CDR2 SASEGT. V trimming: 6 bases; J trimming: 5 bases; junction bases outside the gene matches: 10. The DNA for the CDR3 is TGTGCCAGCAGCCAAGGGGGCTGGGCTGATCAGCCCCAGCATTTT. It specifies CASSQGGWADQPQHF.

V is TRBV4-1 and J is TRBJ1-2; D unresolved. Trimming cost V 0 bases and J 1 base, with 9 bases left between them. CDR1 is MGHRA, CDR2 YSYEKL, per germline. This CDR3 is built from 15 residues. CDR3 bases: TGCGCCAGCAGCCAAGATCGCCAGATTAACTATGGCTACACCTTC. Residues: CASSQDRQINYGYTF.

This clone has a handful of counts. CDR3 coding DNA: TGTGCCAGCAGCTTAGGCGCAGGAGGCTACGAGCAGTACGTC. Translating gives CASSLGAGGYEQYV. The chain links TRBV11-3 to TRBJ2-7; TRBD2 might be the D (5 bases). Germline loops: CDR1 SGHNT, CDR2 YENEEA. This CDR3 region has 14 residues. Trimming removed 1 base from V and 3 bases from J, with 10 bases in between.

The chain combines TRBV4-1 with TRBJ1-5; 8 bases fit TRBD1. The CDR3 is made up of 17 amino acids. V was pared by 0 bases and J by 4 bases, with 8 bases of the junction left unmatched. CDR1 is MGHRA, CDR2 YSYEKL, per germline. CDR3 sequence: CASSQEPGGVGNQPQHF. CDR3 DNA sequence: TGCGCCAGCAGCCAAGAACCAGGGGGCGTAGGTAATCAGCCCCAGCATTTT.

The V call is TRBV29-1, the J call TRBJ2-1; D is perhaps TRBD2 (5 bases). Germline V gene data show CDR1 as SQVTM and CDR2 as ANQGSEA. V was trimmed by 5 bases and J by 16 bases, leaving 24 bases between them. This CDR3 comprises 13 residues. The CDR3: CSVTLAPSGGLFF. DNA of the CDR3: TGCAGCGTTACACTCGCCCCAAGCGGAGGCCTCTTCTTC.

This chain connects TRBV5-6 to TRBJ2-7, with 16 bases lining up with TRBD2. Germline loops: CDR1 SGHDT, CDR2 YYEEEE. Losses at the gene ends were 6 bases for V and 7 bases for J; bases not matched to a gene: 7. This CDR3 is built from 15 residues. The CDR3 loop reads CASTLPGLAGGEQYF. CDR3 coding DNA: TGTGCCAGCACCCTTCCGGGACTAGCGGGAGGGGAGCAGTACTTC. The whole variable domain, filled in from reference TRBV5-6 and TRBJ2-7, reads DAGVTQSPTHLIKTRGQQVTLRCSPKSGHDTVSWYQQALGQGPQFIFQYYEEEERQRGNFPDRFSGHQFPNYSSELNVNALLLGDSALYLCASTLPGLAGGEQYFGPGTRLTVT.

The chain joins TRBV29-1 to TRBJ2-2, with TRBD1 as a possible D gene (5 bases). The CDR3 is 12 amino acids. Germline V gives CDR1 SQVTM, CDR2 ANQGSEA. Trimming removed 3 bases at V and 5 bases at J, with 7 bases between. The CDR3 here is CSVESGTGELFF. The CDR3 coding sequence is TGCAGCGTTGAGTCAGGGACCGGGGAGCTGTTTTTT.

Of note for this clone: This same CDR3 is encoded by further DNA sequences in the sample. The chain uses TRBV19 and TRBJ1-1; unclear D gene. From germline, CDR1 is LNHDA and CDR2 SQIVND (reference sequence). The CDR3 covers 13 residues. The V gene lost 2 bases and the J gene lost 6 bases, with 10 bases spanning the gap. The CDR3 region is CASSIRGLAEAFF. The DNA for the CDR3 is TGTGCCAGTAGTATAAGAGGACTCGCTGAAGCTTTCTTT.

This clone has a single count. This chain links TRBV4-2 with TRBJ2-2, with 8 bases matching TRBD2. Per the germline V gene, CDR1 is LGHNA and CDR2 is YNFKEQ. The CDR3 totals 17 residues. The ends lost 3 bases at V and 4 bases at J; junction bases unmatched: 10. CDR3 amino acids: CASSQDVTSGVTGELFF. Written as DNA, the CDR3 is TGTGCCAGCAGCCAGGACGTTACTAGCGGAGTCACCGGGGAGCTGTTTTTT.

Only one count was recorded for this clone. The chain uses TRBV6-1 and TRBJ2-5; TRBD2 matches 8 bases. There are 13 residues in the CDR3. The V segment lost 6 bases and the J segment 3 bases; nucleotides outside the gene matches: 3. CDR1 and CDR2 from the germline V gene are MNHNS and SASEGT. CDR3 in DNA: TGTGCCAGCAGCCGGCGGGGGGAAGAGACCCAGTACTTC. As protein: CASSRRGEETQYF.

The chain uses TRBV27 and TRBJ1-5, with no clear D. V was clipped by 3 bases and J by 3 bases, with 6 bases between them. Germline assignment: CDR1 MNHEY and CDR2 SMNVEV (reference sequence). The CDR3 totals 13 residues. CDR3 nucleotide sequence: TGTGCCAGCAGTTTCGGCTACAATCAGCCCCAGCATTTT. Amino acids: CASSFGYNQPQHF.

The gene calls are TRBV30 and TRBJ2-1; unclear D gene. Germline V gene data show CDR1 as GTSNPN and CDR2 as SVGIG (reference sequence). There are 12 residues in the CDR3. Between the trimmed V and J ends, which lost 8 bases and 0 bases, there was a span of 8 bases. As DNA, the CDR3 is TGTGCCCGCGTTGGCTCCTACAATGAGCAGTTCTTC. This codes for CARVGSYNEQFF.

DNA for the CDR3: TGTGCCAGCAGCTTCCGGGGGCAGATCACAGATACGCAGTATTTT. Amino acid sequence: CASSFRGQITDTQYF. This sequence joins TRBV7-3 and TRBJ2-3; D is tentatively TRBD1 or TRBD2 (6 bases each). Germline-derived CDR1 and CDR2 are SGHTA and FQGTGA. V lost 3 bases and J lost 2, with 12 bases in between. This CDR3 contains 15 residues.

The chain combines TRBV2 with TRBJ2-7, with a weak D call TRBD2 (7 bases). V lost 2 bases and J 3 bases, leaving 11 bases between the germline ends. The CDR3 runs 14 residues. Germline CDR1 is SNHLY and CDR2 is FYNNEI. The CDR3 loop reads CASSEYGGLYEQYF. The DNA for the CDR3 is TGTGCCAGCAGTGAATACGGGGGGCTCTACGAGCAGTACTTC.

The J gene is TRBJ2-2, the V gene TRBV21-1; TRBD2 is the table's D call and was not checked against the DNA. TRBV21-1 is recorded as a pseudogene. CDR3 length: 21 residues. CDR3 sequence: CASSKVLSPGLAGESTGELFF. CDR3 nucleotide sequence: TGTGCCAGCAGCAAAGTTCTAAGCCCCGGACTAGCGGGAGAGAGCACCGGGGAGCTGTTTTTT.

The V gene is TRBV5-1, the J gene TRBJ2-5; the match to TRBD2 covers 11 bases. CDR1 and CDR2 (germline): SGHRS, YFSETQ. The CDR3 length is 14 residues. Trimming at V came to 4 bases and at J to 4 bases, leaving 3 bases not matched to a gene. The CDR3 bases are TGCGCCAGCAGCAGGGGACTAGCGGTAGAGACCCAGTACTTC. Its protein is CASSRGLAVETQYF.

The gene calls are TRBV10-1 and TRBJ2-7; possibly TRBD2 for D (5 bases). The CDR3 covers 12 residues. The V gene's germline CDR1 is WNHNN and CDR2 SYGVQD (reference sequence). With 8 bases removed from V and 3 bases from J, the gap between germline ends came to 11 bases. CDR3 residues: CASDGKVYEQYF. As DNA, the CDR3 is TGCGCCAGCGACGGGAAGGTCTACGAGCAGTACTTC.

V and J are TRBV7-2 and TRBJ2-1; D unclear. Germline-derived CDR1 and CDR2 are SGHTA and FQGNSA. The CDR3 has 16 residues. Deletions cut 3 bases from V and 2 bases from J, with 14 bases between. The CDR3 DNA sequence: TGTGCCAGCAGCTTGTGGTTCAGCTCCACCTACAATGAGCAGTTCTTC. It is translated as CASSLWFSSTYNEQFF. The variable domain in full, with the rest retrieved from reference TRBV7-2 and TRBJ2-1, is GAGVSQSPSNKVTEKGKDVELRCDPISGHTALYWYRQSLGQGLEFLIYFQGNSAPDKSGLPSDRFSAERTGGSVSTLTIQRTQQEDSAVYLCASSLWFSSTYNEQFFGPGTRLTVL.

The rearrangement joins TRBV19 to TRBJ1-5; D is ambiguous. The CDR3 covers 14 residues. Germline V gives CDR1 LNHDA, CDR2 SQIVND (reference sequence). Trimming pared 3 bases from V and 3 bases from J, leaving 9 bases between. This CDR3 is CASSIWGINQPQHF. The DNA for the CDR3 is TGTGCCAGTAGTATTTGGGGTATCAATCAGCCCCAGCATTTT.